This TCR beta chain was retrieved from a study of monozygotic twins with inflammatory bowel disease. Study conclusions and caveats: Healthy twins showed more clonotype sharing with others than IBD patients, especially patients with disease activity. Heterogeneous immunosuppressive treatment regimens may have introduced variability into patient repertoires. Distinct T cell subtypes could not be told apart.

There were about 3,500 ng of total RNA used for each TCR library. TCRdb reanalyzed the 5' RACE reads, giving one entry per CDR3 protein sequence and no DNA. The table for this sample gives about 160,000 distinct CDR3 sequences. CDR3 length equals 14 residues. CDR1 is MDHEN and CDR2 is SYDVKM in the germline V gene. Regarding this clonotype: Antigen specificity is unknown.

Sequenced: blood. The chain combines TRBV28 with TRBJ2-2; TCRdb reports TRBD2, a call that lacks DNA to check it against. This receptor was identified in a human donor with ulcerative colitis or Crohn's disease, or a healthy co-twin of an affected twin (not recorded which). The CDR3 sequence: CASSSGGSSGELFF.